This T cell receptor beta chain was identified during a study of beta chain features in type 1 diabetes. Study-level results: TCRB CDR3s from Type 1 diabetes patients were moderately but significantly shorter in all four CD4+ subsets. PCR might pick shorter templates more often, in the same way for patients and controls. Patients' naive, central memory and regulatory TCRB repertoires appeared more alike than those of healthy donors.

The study reverse transcribed the entire isolated RNA, so it sequenced expressed TCRB transcripts. Profiling relied on immunoSEQ multiplex PCR, and the TCRdb table lists in-frame clones only, not all of them. The sample yields 310,000 or so clones, about 15% seen once. Germline V gene lookup returns CDR1 MDHEN and CDR2 SYDVKM. CDR3 length equals 13 residues. The authors sorted CD4+ naive, central memory, regulatory and stem cell-like memory cells via CD45RO/CCR7/CD25/CD127/CD95/CD27. The authors obtained over 95% purity in all sorted populations. This clone was detected only a few times. Its antigen is currently unknown. An end of the junction does not agree with germline; a read error may underlie this.

The chain couples TRBV28 to TRBJ2-7; TRBD2 agrees at 10 bases. The sequenced material came from naive CD4+ T cells from blood. This TCR came from a man younger than 35 with type 1 diabetes. CDR3 DNA sequence: TGTGCCAGCAGTTTATATTTGACTAGCGGGCTCCTGTTC. Protein: CASSLYLTSGLLF.